The TCR beta chain described here comes from a study of T cell repertoires in ileal Crohn's disease. Study results and limitations: Clonality above 26.8% at surgery always came with endoscopic recurrence.

This clone was seen a handful of times. The antigen is unknown. J lost 0 bases, V lost 3 bases, and 15 bases had no gene match. This CDR3 region has 19 residues. CDR1 SGHAT and CDR2 FQNNGV come from the germline V gene. Each sample's TCRB immunosequencing used around 510 nanograms of biopsy DNA. The repertoire was sequenced with immunoSEQ multiplex PCR; TCRdb's copy has only in-frame clones and lacks some. This repertoire shows about 14,000 clones, roughly 82% found once; its top ten account for approximately 5.7%. The receptor was derived from an adult with Crohn's disease. V usage is TRBV11-2 and J usage is TRBJ1-2, with TRBD1 matching over 8 bases. The sequenced sample consisted of ileal tissue. CDR3 bases: TGTGCCAGCAGCTTGCAAAGGCGTGGACAGGGAGAGGCTAACTATGGCTACACCTTC. Translating gives CASSLQRRGQGEANYGYTF.